These T cell receptor beta chains were read from a single sample in a study of vaccination and CD4 T cells after COVID-19. What these receptors recognize is not known. TCRdb re-derived calls from the PCR reads in MiXCR, one entry per CDR3 protein. The sample includes more than 8,000 distinct CDR3 sequences, 28% seen only once; the top ten take 15%. Specimen: CD4+ T cells from blood, cultured in vitro, collected after SARS-CoV-2 vaccination. The receptors come from a human donor who had recovered from COVID-19. Each CDR3 is given with its conserved first and last residue. D genes are given only for firm matches. The size field is filled for only some rows; it gives once, few, many or a size class.

NA,TRBV28,TRBJ2-2,14,NA,TGTGCCAGCAGTTTTGGTCCCATTGGCGGGGAGCTGTTTTTT,CASSFGPIGGELFF
TRBD2,TRBV20-1,TRBJ2-1,16,NA,TGCAGTGTCGAGACTAGCGGGAAAACGATTTACAATGAGCAGTTCTTC,CSVETSGKTIYNEQFF
TRBD1,TRBV5-4,TRBJ2-5,16,NA,TGTGCCAGCAGCCCGACAGGGGGCTTCGTCGGTGAGACCCAGTACTTC,CASSPTGGFVGETQYF
TRBD2,TRBV5-1,TRBJ2-1,18,NA,TGCGCCAGCAGCTTGCCGGGCGGGAGGGCCTCTACTCGCAATGAGCAGTTCTTC,CASSLPGGRASTRNEQFF
NA,TRBV20-1,TRBJ1-1,11,NA,TGCAGATCCCCTCTGAACACTGAAGCTTTCTTT,CRSPLNTEAFF
NA,TRBV5-6,TRBJ1-5,14,NA,TGTGCCAGCAGCATACAGGGTTTGAATCAGCCCCAGCATTTT,CASSIQGLNQPQHF
TRBD2,TRBV7-2,TRBJ2-5,15,few,TGTGCCAGCAGCTCCCCGGGACTAGCCCAAGAGACCCAGTACTTC,CASSSPGLAQETQYF
TRBD2,TRBV4-3,TRBJ2-2,17,few,TGCGCCAGCAGCCAAGGCGGACTAGCGGGAGGGCCCGGGGAGCTGTTTTTT,CASSQGGLAGGPGELFF
NA,TRBV6-5,TRBJ1-2,15,NA,TGTGCCAGCAGTTATCAGAGGACAGAGAACTATGGCTACACCTTC,CASSYQRTENYGYTF
TRBD1,TRBV24-1,TRBJ2-5,16,NA,TGTGCCACCAGTGATCCCCAGGGGGCTGAGAGAGAGACCCAGTACTTC,CATSDPQGAERETQYF
NA,TRBV19,TRBJ2-2,16,NA,TGTGCCAGTAGGCCCCCGGGACTGAGACTCACCGGGGAGCTGTTTTTT,CASRPPGLRLTGELFF
NA,TRBV15,TRBJ1-3,16,NA,TGTGCCACCAGCAGAACCTCCGGGACGATAGGAAACACCATATATTTT,CATSRTSGTIGNTIYF
NA,TRBV10-3,TRBJ2-1,14,NA,TGTGCCATCAGTGTTGGGAGCTCCTACAATGAGCGGTTCTTC,CAISVGSSYNERFF
TRBD1,TRBV6-2/TRBV6-3,TRBJ2-5,15,once,TGTGCCAGCAGTTGGAACAGGGGGCGCGGAGAGACCCAGTACTTC,CASSWNRGRGETQYF
NA,TRBV30,TRBJ2-1,13,NA,TGTGCCTGGACCCGAGTCTCCTACAATGAGCAGTTCTTC,CAWTRVSYNEQFF
NA,TRBV7-2,TRBJ2-3,14,NA,TGTGCCAGCAGCCGGGACTTAATTACAGATACGCAGTATTTT,CASSRDLITDTQYF
NA,TRBV6-4,TRBJ1-3,15,NA,TGTGCCAGCAGCCGGGCCATCAGCTCTGGAAACACCATATATTTT,CASSRAISSGNTIYF
TRBD1,TRBV10-3,TRBJ2-3,16,few,TGTGCCATCAGTGATTTGACAGGGAATAGCACAGATACGCAGTATTTT,CAISDLTGNSTDTQYF
NA,TRBV11-2,TRBJ1-6,12,NA,TGTGCCAGCAGCTTGTTGGCTCCACCCCTCCACTTT,CASSLLAPPLHF
NA,TRBV7-2,TRBJ1-4,15,NA,TGTGCCAGCAGCTTAAACCTGCTCCCGAATGAAAAACTGTTTTTT,CASSLNLLPNEKLFF
TRBD2,TRBV6-1,TRBJ2-2,17,few,TGTGCCACCGGACGTGGGAAGCGGGAGGGCCCCACCGGGGAGCTGTTTTTT,CATGRGKREGPTGELFF
TRBD2,TRBV7-3,TRBJ2-1,14,few,TGTGCCAGCAGGGCTAGCGGTTCCTACAATGAGCAGTTCTTC,CASRASGSYNEQFF
NA,TRBV19,TRBJ1-2,14,medium-sized,TGTGCCAGTAGTATCATTGGAACTAACTATGGCTACACCTTC,CASSIIGTNYGYTF
TRBD1,TRBV6-5,TRBJ1-5,16,medium-sized,TGTGCCAGCAGTTACCCGACAGGGATCAGAAATCAGCCCCAGCATTTT,CASSYPTGIRNQPQHF
TRBD2,TRBV6-5,TRBJ2-7,14,few,TGTGCCAGCAGTTACGAGGCGGGAGGGTACGAGCAGTACTTC,CASSYEAGGYEQYF
TRBD2,TRBV28,TRBJ2-3,15,NA,TGTGCCAGCAGAGTACTAGCGAGACACACAGATACGCAGTATTTT,CASRVLARHTDTQYF
NA,TRBV28,TRBJ2-7,15,once,TGTGCCAGCAGTTTAGCCGGGACTGTCAAATACGAGCAGTACTTC,CASSLAGTVKYEQYF
NA,TRBV30,TRBJ1-5,14,medium-sized,TGTGCCTGGAGTGTACAAGGGGGTGGGCAGCCCCAGCATTTT,CAWSVQGGGQPQHF
TRBD1,TRBV5-6,TRBJ2-3,18,medium-sized,TGTGCCAGCAGCTTGTTGCGCCCGGGACAGGGGAGCACAGATACGCAGTATTTT,CASSLLRPGQGSTDTQYF
NA,TRBV19,TRBJ2-3,15,few,TGTGCCAGTAGTACCGTCGGGGCTAGCACAGATACGCAGTATTTT,CASSTVGASTDTQYF
NA,TRBV20-1,TRBJ2-2,14,few,TGCAGTGCTACCACCGGGACGGCCACCGGGGAGCTGTTTTTT,CSATTGTATGELFF
NA,TRBV19,TRBJ1-5,15,NA,TGTGCCAGTAGCTGGACAGATTTTAGCAATCAGCCCCAGCATTTT,CASSWTDFSNQPQHF
TRBD2,TRBV28,TRBJ2-7,19,NA,TGTGCCAGCAGTCCCGGACACCCGCGAACTAGGCGGGAGCGGTACGAGCAGTACTTC,CASSPGHPRTRRERYEQYF
NA,TRBV7-2,TRBJ1-1,14,few,TGTGCCAGCAGCCCTAGGTCTGGGGGGACTGAAGCTTTCTTT,CASSPRSGGTEAFF
NA,TRBV28,TRBJ1-2,14,few,TGTGCCAGCAGTTCCCCGGTCCCTAACTATGGCTACACCTTC,CASSSPVPNYGYTF
NA,TRBV6-2/TRBV6-3,TRBJ1-1,13,few,TGTGCCAGCAGAACCCGGGTCAACACTGAAGCTTTCTTT,CASRTRVNTEAFF
TRBD2,TRBV20-1,TRBJ2-1,13,NA,TGCAGTGGATCTAGCGGGGGGTACAATGAGCAGTTCTTC,CSGSSGGYNEQFF
TRBD1,TRBV24-1,TRBJ2-3,16,medium-sized,TGTGCCACCAGCCCCTGGGGGACAGGGGGGTCAGATACGCAGTATTTT,CATSPWGTGGSDTQYF
TRBD1,TRBV19,TRBJ2-5,14,NA,TGTGCCAGTAGCCCCCGACAGGGGTGGGAGACCCAGTACTTC,CASSPRQGWETQYF
TRBD2,TRBV27,TRBJ2-7,17,NA,TGTGCCAACAGTGCCTCTGGGAGCGGGAGGGCCCAGGGAGAGCAGTACTTC,CANSASGSGRAQGEQYF
TRBD1,TRBV11-2,TRBJ1-5,17,NA,TGTGCCAGCAGCTGGGGACAGGGGGCTGGGGTCAATCAGCCCCAGCATTTT,CASSWGQGAGVNQPQHF
NA,TRBV7-2,TRBJ2-1,13,few,TGTGCCAGCAGCTTTGAGGCCTACAATGAGCAGTTCTTC,CASSFEAYNEQFF
NA,TRBV19,TRBJ1-1,16,NA,TGTGTCAGTAGTAACCCGGGGGCGCCGTCTGATACTGAAGCTTTCTTT,CVSSNPGAPSDTEAFF
NA,TRBV4-3,TRBJ1-1,16,NA,TGCGCCAGCAGCCAAGGAGACAGGTACATGAACACTGAAGCTTTCTTT,CASSQGDRYMNTEAFF
NA,TRBV20-1,TRBJ1-2,13,few,TGCAGTGCTAGAGAGAACAGTATCTATGGCTACACCTTC,CSARENSIYGYTF